The present entry profiles one T cell receptor beta chain with its context. Its matching antigen is unknown. This CDR3 comprises 14 residues. V lost 3 bases and J lost 10; bases outside the gene matches: 9. Per germline, CDR1 SGHTA and CDR2 FQGNSA. The sample belongs to a study of PD-1 blockade in classical Hodgkin lymphoma. Whole-study findings and limits: TCR diversity in CD4+, not CD8+, cells rose significantly by C4D1. Newly diagnosed patients reportedly had lower baseline TCR diversity than healthy donors. Reasons behind the repertoire differences stay unclear, perhaps disease activity or earlier therapy.

This sample's time point: cycle 4 day 1 (C4D1), after 5 to 7 weeks of nivolumab. Every patient relapsed after autologous stem cell transplantation, and brentuximab vedotin exposure varied. Complete response, partial response or progressive disease made up the best responses. The repertoire was sequenced with immunoSEQ multiplex PCR; TCRdb's copy has only in-frame clones and lacks some. The sample includes about 85,000 clones, over 75% of them seen just once. The chain links TRBV7-2 to TRBJ2-5; 9 bases map to TRBD2. This TCR came from a human donor with classical Hodgkin lymphoma. The sample was peripheral blood mononuclear cells (PBMCs), taken before the fourth cycle of nivolumab. CDR3 in amino acids: CASSFGGGAKDQYF. CDR3 DNA: TGTGCCAGCAGCTTCGGCGGGGGGGCTAAGGACCAGTACTTC.